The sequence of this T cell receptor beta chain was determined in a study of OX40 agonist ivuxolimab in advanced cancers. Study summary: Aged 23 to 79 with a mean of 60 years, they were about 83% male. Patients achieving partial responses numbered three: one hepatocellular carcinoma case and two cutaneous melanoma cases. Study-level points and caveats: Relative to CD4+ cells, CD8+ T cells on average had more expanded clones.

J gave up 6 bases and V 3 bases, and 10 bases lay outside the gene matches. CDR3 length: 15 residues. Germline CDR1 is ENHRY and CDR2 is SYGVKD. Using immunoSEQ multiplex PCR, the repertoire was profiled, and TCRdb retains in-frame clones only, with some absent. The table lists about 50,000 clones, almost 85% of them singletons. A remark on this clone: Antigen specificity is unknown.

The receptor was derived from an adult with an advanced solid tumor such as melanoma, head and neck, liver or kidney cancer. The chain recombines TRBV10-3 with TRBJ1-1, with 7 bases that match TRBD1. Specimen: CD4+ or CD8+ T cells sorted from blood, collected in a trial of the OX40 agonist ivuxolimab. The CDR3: CAISDPQGFPAEAFF. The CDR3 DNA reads TGTGCCATCAGTGACCCACAGGGGTTTCCAGCTGAAGCTTTCTTT.